One and the same sample provided the 19 T cell receptor beta chains below, sequenced in a study of graft-versus-host responses after intestinal transplantation. Assay: immunoSEQ multiplex PCR; the TCRdb copy retains only in-frame clones and omits some. There are about 59,000 clones in the sample; almost 95% occur only once, and around 0.38% lies in the top ten. No antigen has been identified for these receptors. Material: unstimulated CD4+ T cells sorted from spleen or lymph node cells, obtained before transplant. These TCRs come from a human donor who was the organ donor for an intestinal transplant.

The rearrangement links TRBV30 to TRBJ2-7; D is perhaps TRBD1 (6 bases). V was clipped by 4 bases and J by 6 bases, with 10 bases between them. Germline CDR1 reads GTSNPN; CDR2 reads SVGIG (reference sequence). The CDR3 runs 11 residues. CDR3 protein: CAWTRGREQYF. The CDR3 DNA reads TGTGCCTGGACCAGGGGCCGCGAGCAGTACTTC.

This sequence joins TRBV5-1 and TRBJ2-7; maybe TRBD1 (5 bases). The CDR3 spans 14 residues. The germline gives CDR1 SGHRS, CDR2 YFSETQ. The ends were cut back, 0 bases at V and 2 bases at J, with 9 bases in the middle. Here the CDR3 DNA reads TGCGCCAGCAGCTTGGACAGGTACCCCTACGAGCAGTACTTC. It translates to CASSLDRYPYEQYF.

This chain joins TRBV4-1 and TRBJ1-5; no clear D. Germline V gene data show CDR1 as MGHRA and CDR2 as YSYEKL. Trimming removed 0 bases from V and 4 bases from J, with 10 bases in between. The CDR3 is 15 residues long. Here the CDR3 reads CASSQDEQRNQPQHF. CDR3 bases: TGCGCCAGCAGCCAAGATGAACAGCGAAATCAGCCCCAGCATTTT.

CDR3 sequence reads: CATHAGTGASYEQYF. In DNA, the CDR3 is TGTGCCACCCATGCGGGGACAGGGGCATCCTACGAGCAGTACTTC. J is TRBJ2-5 and V is TRBV10-3, with 10 bases matching TRBD1. The end of the DNA is better explained by TRBJ2-7, so the J call may be wrong. Germline lookup yields CDR1 ENHRY and CDR2 SYGVKD. The CDR3 is made up of 15 amino acids.

The DNA of the CDR3 is TGTGCCAGCAGCTCCGTAGCGGGGGGGCTCGCAGATACGCAGTATTTT. Its translation is CASSSVAGGLADTQYF. The chain links TRBV7-2 to TRBJ2-3; TRBD2 agrees at 11 bases. Germline trimming cut 4 bases from V and 4 bases from J; bases unmatched to any gene: 7. This CDR3 has 16 amino acids. Germline assignment: CDR1 SGHTA and CDR2 FQGNSA.

This clone was found once. The chain links TRBV7-6 to TRBJ2-5, with D perhaps TRBD1 (8 bases). CDR3 length: 13 amino acids. The V end lost 8 bases, the J end lost 5 bases, and 15 bases lay between the germline ends. CDR1 and CDR2 from the germline V gene are SGHVS and FNYEAQ. The CDR3 loop reads CASGNRGGETQYF. The CDR3 DNA reads as TGTGCCAGCGGAAACAGGGGGGGGGAGACCCAGTACTTC.

J is TRBJ2-7 and V is TRBV19; 12 bases agree with TRBD2. J was trimmed by 0 bases and V by 5 bases; bases with no gene match: 5. The germline CDR1 and CDR2 sequences are LNHDA and SQIVND (reference sequence). CDR3 size: 16 residues. CDR3 nucleotide sequence: TGTGCCAGTAGTGCAGAACTAGCGGGGGGCTCCTACGAGCAGTACTTC. Translation gives CASSAELAGGSYEQYF.

The chain joins TRBV7-2 to TRBJ2-5, with D possibly being TRBD1 or TRBD2 (5 bases each). V lost 4 bases and J 3 bases, leaving 18 bases between the germline ends. This CDR3 has 16 residues. Germline assignment: CDR1 SGHTA and CDR2 FQGNSA. The CDR3 region is CASSSRGAFREETQYF. The CDR3 bases are TGTGCCAGCAGCTCCCGAGGGGCATTCCGCGAAGAGACCCAGTACTTC.

This sequence joins TRBV11-2 and TRBJ2-7, with 11 nucleotides matching TRBD2. V shed 2 bases and J 5 bases; nucleotides not matched to a gene: 8. The CDR3 runs 16 residues. Per the germline V gene, CDR1 is SGHAT and CDR2 is FQNNGV. The CDR3 protein is CASSLLAGGFFDEQYF. For the CDR3, the DNA is TGTGCCAGCAGCTTATTAGCGGGGGGGTTTTTCGACGAGCAGTACTTC.

The chain joins TRBV6-5 to TRBJ2-7; 7 bases match TRBD1. Germline V CDR1 and CDR2: MNHEY, SVGAGI. The CDR3 is 16 residues long. With V trimmed by 1 base and J by 1 base, 7 bases remained unmatched. CDR3 bases: TGTGCCAGCAGTTACTTACCGCCGGGACAGTCCTACGAGCAGTACTTC. It translates to CASSYLPPGQSYEQYF.

The chain joins TRBV6-6 to TRBJ2-7; D is ambiguous. Between the trimmed V and J ends, which lost 5 bases and 2 bases, there was a span of 7 bases. This CDR3 is built from 12 residues. From germline, CDR1 is MNHNY and CDR2 SVGAGI (reference sequence). CDR3 sequence reads: CASSKDPYEQYF. The CDR3 DNA sequence: TGTGCCAGCAGTAAAGATCCCTACGAGCAGTACTTC.

The genes are TRBV5-1 and TRBJ2-3; D might be TRBD1 (5 bases). This CDR3 has 13 amino acids. CDR1 and CDR2 from the germline V gene are SGHRS and YFSETQ. V was pared by 2 bases and J by 4 bases, with 8 bases between. Here the CDR3 DNA reads TGCGCCAGCAGCTTTCAGGGCCCAGATACGCAGTATTTT. Its translation is CASSFQGPDTQYF.

CDR3 sequence: CASSPMTGGYGYTF. CDR3 nucleotides: TGTGCCAGCAGCCCCATGACGGGCGGATATGGCTACACCTTC. This rearrangement joins TRBV21-1 to TRBJ1-2. TRBV21-1 is tagged as a pseudogene. CDR3 length: 14 residues.

The V call is TRBV29-1, the J call TRBJ1-2; D unresolved. This CDR3 has 11 amino acids. The germline V gene encodes CDR1 SQVTM and CDR2 ANQGSEA. Trimming cost V 4 bases and J 2 bases, with 5 bases left between them. CDR3 residues: CSVGQNYGYTF. In DNA form, the CDR3 reads TGCAGCGTTGGGCAGAACTATGGCTACACCTTC.

The chain recombines TRBV9 with TRBJ2-3; TRBD2 aligns across 10 bases. CDR3 length: 16 residues. Germline V gene lookup returns CDR1 SGDLS and CDR2 YYNGEE. With V trimmed by 3 bases and J by 4 bases, 8 bases remained unmatched. The CDR3 is CASSGLRAGGADTQYF. CDR3 DNA sequence: TGTGCCAGCAGCGGGCTTAGAGCGGGGGGGGCAGATACGCAGTATTTT.

This sequence joins TRBV6-6 and TRBJ2-2, with TRBD1 matching over 10 bases. The V gene end was trimmed by 10 bases and the J gene end by 4 bases; junction bases not matched to a gene: 6. The CDR3 loop spans 14 amino acids. Per germline, CDR1 MNHNY and CDR2 SVGAGI (reference sequence). CDR3 coding DNA: TGTGCCATAAGACAGGGGGCAAGCACCGGGGAGCTGTTTTTT. Protein product: CAIRQGASTGELFF.

The CDR3 region has the DNA TGTGCCAGCAGTGCGGGACAGGGGCGAACCTATGGCTACACCTTC. Translating it yields CASSAGQGRTYGYTF. V and J are TRBV6-5 and TRBJ1-2; 10 nucleotides line up with TRBD1. Germline loops: CDR1 MNHEY, CDR2 SVGAGI. Trimming removed 5 bases from V and 4 bases from J; junction bases left unmatched: 7. The CDR3 loop spans 15 amino acids.

This chain uses TRBV5-1 with TRBJ2-1; D is undetermined. Trimming pared 0 bases from V and 6 bases from J, leaving 4 bases between. The CDR3 contains 12 residues. Germline CDR1 SGHRS, CDR2 YFSETQ. The CDR3 nucleotides are TGCGCCAGCAGCTTGGCCTCCAATGAGCAGTTCTTC. Amino acid sequence: CASSLASNEQFF.

The chain joins TRBV29-1 to TRBJ1-2; possibly TRBD1 for D (6 bases). This CDR3 spans 15 amino acids. Germline assignment: CDR1 SQVTM and CDR2 ANQGSEA. V was shortened by 6 bases and J by 10 bases, with 27 bases between the two germline ends. The CDR3 sequence is CSVGRVTGPPRDYTF. In DNA form, the CDR3 reads TGCAGCGTGGGAAGGGTCACAGGGCCCCCTCGAGACTACACCTTC.